This T cell receptor beta chain was identified in a study of control samples from healthy donors and cancer patients. The assay was immunoSEQ multiplex PCR, and TCRdb's table has in-frame clones only and misses some. The table has some 120,000 clones, 87% seen once. This clone was detected once. The material sequenced was blood. The source is a man in his thirties or forties in good health.

The CDR3 loop is CASSTGVDEKLFF. In DNA form, the CDR3 reads TGCGCCAGCTCGACAGGGGTGGATGAAAAACTGTTTTTT. The chain recombines TRBV5-1 with TRBJ1-4; TRBD1 matches 8 bases. The CDR3 extends over 13 amino acids. V lost 7 bases to trimming and J lost 6 bases; unmatched junction nucleotides: 5. In germline, CDR1 is SGHRS, CDR2 YFSETQ.